The sequence of this T cell receptor beta chain was determined in a study of cytomegalovirus exposure and HLA in healthy donors. Study details: One earlier analysis, a look at approximately 180 million T cells, found roughly 110 million unique TCR beta sequences. Study findings and constraints: By a later analysis, the bulk of CMV-associated TCR beta chains appeared HLA-restricted. A list of around 160 TCR beta chains associated with cytomegalovirus was given.

Researchers ran the PCR with 60 Vbeta and 13 Jbeta primers. Original processing methods: As a later analysis found, there were about 80 million unique TCR beta chains, of which roughly 11 million were shared. The repertoire was sequenced with immunoSEQ multiplex PCR; TCRdb's copy has only in-frame clones and lacks some. V, J and clone size were drawn from that table, and D and trimming were deduced from the DNA. The table has under 150,000 clones, 65% to 80% seen once. CDR1 and CDR2 (germline): MDHEN, SYDVKM. The CDR3 extends over 16 amino acids. V dropped 9 bases and J dropped 4; count of bases not matched to a gene: 13. This clone was detected only a few times. Its antigen is unidentified.

The sequenced material came from PBMCs. This TCR derives from a man aged 25-40 years in good health and CMV-seronegative. The genes are TRBV28 and TRBJ1-5; 9 bases align to TRBD1. CDR3 nucleotide sequence: TGTGCCAGTGATGCCCTGGGACAGGGCGAAAATCAGCCCCAGCATTTT. This gives the protein CASDALGQGENQPQHF.